These 28 T cell receptor beta chains share one sample of origin, sequenced in a study of blood T cell repertoires in COVID-19. Here immunoSEQ multiplex PCR was the method, and the copy in TCRdb shows in-frame clones only, minus some. The table includes 200,000 to 250,000 clones, approximately 84% detected once. Sequences were obtained from peripheral blood. These receptors all stem from a woman aged 45 to 65 with active or convalescent COVID-19.

The V gene is TRBV5-1, the J gene TRBJ2-7, with TRBD2 matching 7 bases. Germline CDR1 is SGHRS and CDR2 is YFSETQ. The V and J ends lost 6 bases and 7 bases, in that order; junction bases with no gene match: 16. The CDR3 loop spans 15 amino acids. This CDR3 reads CASTRFGGSGMEQYF. CDR3 DNA sequence: TGCGCCAGCACCCGTTTCGGGGGGAGTGGTATGGAGCAGTACTTC.

V usage is TRBV11-3 and J usage is TRBJ2-3; D possibly corresponds to TRBD1 (6 bases). V was cut by 1 base and J by 3 bases, with 14 bases left in between. From germline, CDR1 is SGHNT and CDR2 YENEEA. This CDR3 region has 16 residues. The CDR3 loop reads CASSLAPGDTTDTQYF. CDR3 DNA sequence: TGTGCCAGCAGCTTAGCCCCAGGGGACACTACAGATACGCAGTATTTT. The full variable domain, its missing parts supplied by reference TRBV11-3 and TRBJ2-3, is EAGVVQSPRYKIIEKKQPVAFWCNPISGHNTLYWYLQNLGQGPELLIRYENEEAVDDSQLPKDRFSAERLKGVDSTLKIQPAELGDSAVYLCASSLAPGDTTDTQYFGPGTRLTVL.

The gene calls are TRBV5-4 and TRBJ2-3; 13 bases map to TRBD2. The CDR3 covers 17 residues. Germline V gene lookup returns CDR1 SGHNT and CDR2 YYREEE (reference sequence). With V trimmed by 2 bases and J by 4 bases, 7 bases remained unmatched. CDR3 protein: CASSFTRLAGGADTQYF. The CDR3 DNA sequence: TGTGCCAGCAGCTTTACGAGACTAGCGGGAGGTGCAGATACGCAGTATTTT.

V gene TRBV19 combines with J gene TRBJ1-1; TRBD1 matches 8 bases. This CDR3 has 14 residues. J gave up 5 bases and V 7 bases, and 9 bases lay outside the gene matches. Germline CDR1 reads LNHDA; CDR2 reads SQIVND (reference sequence). The CDR3 nucleotides read TGTGCCAGTACCTCAGGGGGCGGGGTTACTGAAGCTTTCTTT. Translating gives CASTSGGGVTEAFF.

There are a few counts of this clone. The CDR3 loop reads CASSEAGDTGELFF. CDR3 sequence (DNA): TGTGCCAGCAGTGAAGCCGGAGACACCGGGGAGCTGTTTTTT. This sequence joins TRBV6-4 and TRBJ2-2, with D unclear. This CDR3 has 14 residues. The germline gives CDR1 MRHNA, CDR2 SNTAGT. Between the trimmed V and J ends, which lost 3 bases and 3 bases, there was a span of 8 bases.

The rearrangement joins TRBV6-4 to TRBJ1-1; 11 bases line up with TRBD1. CDR3 length: 15 residues. CDR1 MRHNA and CDR2 SNTAGT come from the germline V gene. The ends lost 0 bases at V and 5 bases at J; junction bases unmatched: 2. The CDR3 DNA sequence: TGTGCCAGCAGTGACTCAGGGACAGGGGGGACTGAAGCTTTCTTT. Its protein product is CASSDSGTGGTEAFF.

This chain links TRBV5-1 with TRBJ1-1, with D possibly matching TRBD1 (5 bases). CDR1 is SGHRS, CDR2 YFSETQ, per germline. CDR3 size: 13 residues. V lost 1 base and J lost 9, with 13 bases in between. This CDR3 reads CASSLKGAGQAFF. In DNA form, the CDR3 reads TGCGCCAGCAGCTTGAAAGGGGCCGGGCAAGCTTTCTTT. Full variable domain (missing parts from reference TRBV5-1 and TRBJ1-1): KAGVTQTPRYLIKTRGQQVTLSCSPISGHRSVSWYQQTPGQGLQFLFEYFSETQRNKGNFPGRFSGRQFSNSRSEMNVSTLELGDSALYLCASSLKGAGQAFFGQGTRLTVV.

In DNA, the CDR3 is TGCAGTGCTAGTCCGACAGGTCAGGCCGACACTGAAGCTTTCTTT. Protein product: CSASPTGQADTEAFF. This sequence joins TRBV20-1 and TRBJ1-1; tentatively, D is TRBD1 (6 bases). Trimming cost V 3 bases and J 3 bases, with 17 bases left between them. Germline CDR1 and CDR2: DFQATT and SNEGSKA (reference sequence). This CDR3 is built from 15 residues.

The chain couples TRBV5-1 to TRBJ1-1, with D unclear. This CDR3 comprises 14 residues. Trimming took off 0 bases at V and 0 bases at J, with 6 bases between the two ends. Germline V gene sequence: CDR1 SGHRS, CDR2 YFSETQ. The DNA of the CDR3 is TGCGCCAGCAGCTTGGCCTCAGTGAACACTGAAGCTTTCTTT. The encoded protein is CASSLASVNTEAFF.

The chain couples TRBV24-1 to TRBJ2-2; no reliable D call. V dropped 3 bases and J dropped 1 base, with 8 bases sitting between them. The CDR3 spans 15 residues. Germline V CDR1 and CDR2: KGHDR, SFDVKD. The CDR3 DNA is TGTGCCACCAGTGATCTCCGGGTGAACACCGGGGAGCTGTTTTTT. Translated, it gives CATSDLRVNTGELFF.

The chain carries TRBV24-1 and TRBJ2-1; a weak D match, TRBD2 (6 bases). V lost 6 bases, J lost 9 bases, and 11 bases lay in between. Germline assignment: CDR1 KGHDR and CDR2 SFDVKD. This CDR3 contains 12 residues. CDR3 nucleotide sequence: TGTGCCACCAGTAGACTAGGAGGTGAGCAGTTCTTC. Protein sequence: CATSRLGGEQFF.

The chain links TRBV18 to TRBJ1-2; weak D call: TRBD1 (5 bases). V was shortened by 0 bases and J by 8 bases, with 10 bases between the two germline ends. The CDR3 consists of 13 residues. Per the germline V gene, CDR1 is KGHSH and CDR2 is LQKENI. The CDR3 nucleotides read TGTGCCAGCTCACCACCTGACAGAAGCGGCTACACCTTC. Translated: CASSPPDRSGYTF.

This sequence joins TRBV6-6 and TRBJ1-5; D gene unclear. The CDR3 runs 16 residues. Trimming took 6 bases from V and 2 from J, leaving 17 bases between them. Germline V gene data show CDR1 as MNHNY and CDR2 as SVGAGI (reference sequence). CDR3 sequence (DNA): TGTGCCAGCAGCACGATGAGCGAATCTCGCAATCAGCCCCAGCATTTT. Amino acid sequence: CASSTMSESRNQPQHF.

The chain recombines TRBV27 with TRBJ2-5; 7 nucleotides agree with TRBD2. V was pared by 8 bases and J by 1 base, with 7 bases of the junction left unmatched. The CDR3 runs 14 residues. The germline CDR1 and CDR2 sequences are MNHEY and SMNVEV (reference sequence). The CDR3 coding sequence is TGTGCCAGCCGGGACTATCGGGGCCAAGAGACCCAGTACTTC. Amino acid sequence: CASRDYRGQETQYF.

The chain joins TRBV9 to TRBJ1-2; D gene ambiguous. The CDR3 contains 14 residues. Germline loops: CDR1 SGDLS, CDR2 YYNGEE. V was trimmed by 0 bases and J by 3 bases, leaving 9 bases between them. The CDR3 DNA follows: TGTGCCAGCAGCGTAGGCCAGGAATACTATGGCTACACCTTC. Its translation is CASSVGQEYYGYTF.

This clone has a single count. V and J are TRBV24-1 and TRBJ2-7; D is unclear. Deletions cut 5 bases from V and 4 bases from J, with 11 bases between. The CDR3 loop spans 13 amino acids. Germline-derived CDR1 and CDR2 are KGHDR and SFDVKD. In DNA, the CDR3 is TGTGCCACCAGTGGGTCCGACTCTTACGAGCAGTACTTC. Translated, it gives CATSGSDSYEQYF.

This clone was detected only once. This chain connects TRBV5-4 to TRBJ1-3, with 7 nucleotides matching TRBD1. The germline CDR1 and CDR2 sequences are SGHNT and YYREEE (reference sequence). Trimming at V came to 0 bases and at J to 4 bases, leaving 4 bases not matched to a gene. The CDR3 extends over 15 amino acids. DNA of the CDR3: TGTGCCAGCAGCTTGGGGCAGGGGGACGGAAACACCATATATTTT. Protein sequence: CASSLGQGDGNTIYF.

The genes are TRBV27 and TRBJ1-5; D might be TRBD1 (6 bases). Germline V gene sequence: CDR1 MNHEY, CDR2 SMNVEV (reference sequence). The CDR3 covers 16 residues. V shed 2 bases and J shed 0 bases, with 11 bases lying between them. CDR3 residues: CASSLQGRGSNQPQHF. Here the CDR3 DNA reads TGTGCCAGCAGTTTACAGGGGAGGGGTAGCAATCAGCCCCAGCATTTT.

This chain links TRBV30 with TRBJ1-5; D gene unclear. Germline-derived CDR1 and CDR2 are GTSNPN and SVGIG (reference sequence). This CDR3 comprises 18 residues. With 1 base removed from V and 2 bases from J, the gap between germline ends came to 21 bases. CDR3: CAWSAAGRASLGNQPQHF. DNA for the CDR3: TGTGCCTGGAGTGCGGCGGGGAGAGCCTCTTTGGGCAATCAGCCCCAGCATTTT.

The chain combines TRBV6-5 with TRBJ2-5; 7 nucleotides agree with TRBD1. The germline CDR1 and CDR2 sequences are MNHEY and SVGAGI. The CDR3 consists of 12 residues. This CDR3 reads CAARGHKETQYF. The CDR3 nucleotides are TGTGCAGCGAGGGGGCACAAAGAGACCCAGTACTTC.

This clone was recorded only once. The chain recombines TRBV12-3 or TRBV12-4 with TRBJ2-7, with D possibly matching TRBD2 (5 bases). The CDR3 totals 11 residues. Trimming took 4 bases from V and 4 from J, leaving 5 bases between them. The CDR3 DNA is TGTGCCAGCAGTTCGGGATACGAGCAGTACTTC. It yields the protein CASSSGYEQYF.

The chain links TRBV12-3 or TRBV12-4 to TRBJ2-7, with a possible D match to TRBD2 (6 bases). The CDR3 is 12 residues long. V was trimmed by 5 bases and J by 4 bases, leaving 9 bases between them. CDR3 protein: CASSPGRYEQYF. CDR3 coding DNA: TGTGCCAGCAGTCCGGGGAGGTACGAGCAGTACTTC.

The gene calls are TRBV13 and TRBJ1-1, with TRBD1 matching 8 bases. Germline CDR1 and CDR2: PRHDT and FYEKMQ (reference sequence). J lost 6 bases, V lost 5 bases, and 11 bases had no gene match. This CDR3 comprises 15 residues. The CDR3 loop is CASSIRTGFIPEAFF. The CDR3 DNA is TGTGCCAGCAGCATACGGACAGGGTTTATCCCTGAAGCTTTCTTT.

The V gene is TRBV7-9, the J gene TRBJ2-1; 11 bases line up with TRBD2. Germline V gives CDR1 SEHNR, CDR2 FQNEAQ (reference sequence). This CDR3 is built from 14 residues. Trimming cost V 5 bases and J 5 bases; bases outside gene matches: 2. In nucleotides, the CDR3 is TGTGCCAGCAGCCTTAGCGGGGGGGACAATGAGCAGTTCTTC. Its protein product is CASSLSGGDNEQFF.

V usage is TRBV13 and J usage is TRBJ1-2, with 9 bases fitting TRBD1. Germline loops: CDR1 PRHDT, CDR2 FYEKMQ (reference sequence). After removal of 4 bases from V and 6 bases from J, the junction contained 3 bases not matched to a gene. The CDR3 covers 13 residues. This chain's CDR3 is CASSWTGVNGYTF. In nucleotides, the CDR3 is TGTGCCAGCAGCTGGACAGGGGTAAATGGCTACACCTTC.

This clone came up a few times. V and J are TRBV6-4 and TRBJ2-1; 8 positions match TRBD2. From germline, CDR1 is MRHNA and CDR2 SNTAGT. The CDR3 totals 18 residues. V was pared by 0 bases and J by 4 bases, with 11 bases of the junction left unmatched. Here the CDR3 reads CASSDSRLTSVKYNEQFF. For the CDR3, the DNA is TGTGCCAGCAGTGACTCTCGACTGACTAGCGTAAAGTACAATGAGCAGTTCTTC.

This sequence joins TRBV5-1 and TRBJ2-1, with 7 bases lining up with TRBD2. The CDR3 extends over 16 amino acids. Germline CDR1 reads SGHRS; CDR2 reads YFSETQ. Trimming at V came to 1 base and at J to 0 bases, leaving 4 bases not matched to a gene. The CDR3, as DNA: TGCGCCAGCAGCTTGTACGGGGGGAACTCCTACAATGAGCAGTTCTTC. Amino acid sequence: CASSLYGGNSYNEQFF.

The V gene is TRBV2, the J gene TRBJ1-2; no clear D. V lost 9 bases, J lost 12 bases, and 17 bases lay in between. The CDR3 length is 11 residues. Germline V gene lookup returns CDR1 SNHLY and CDR2 FYNNEI. In DNA, the CDR3 is TGTGCCAGTACAGTTGAGACATGGGACACCTTC. Its translation is CASTVETWDTF.